The clone carrying this TCR beta chain was counted ten times or more. TCRbeta libraries were built with three rounds of nested PCR, modified from ARM-PCR. TCRdb passed the multiplex PCR reads through MiXCR, listing each CDR3 protein once. The sample carries 120,000 or so distinct CDR3 sequences, 55% to 75% recorded once. The entry originates in a study of tumor and adjacent non-tumor tissue in lung cancer. Overall study: Each sample yielded around 4.2 million productive TCRbeta reads on average.

Germline-derived CDR1 and CDR2 are MNHNS and SASEGT. Trimming took 1 base from V and 6 from J, leaving 4 bases between them. There are 12 residues in the CDR3. No cell sorting was done before RNA was extracted from the tissue. Donors were chemotherapy-naive, newly diagnosed lung cancer surgical patients in China, August–late 2014. Sequencing was carried out using lung tumor tissue. This TCR was sampled from a young man with non-small cell lung cancer. The chain links TRBV6-1 to TRBJ1-3; D unresolved. CDR3 loop: CASSEEVNTIYF. The CDR3 nucleotides are TGTGCCAGCAGTGAAGAAGTAAACACCATATATTTT.